The 13 T cell receptor beta chains listed next were all sequenced from one sample in a study of identifying expanded T cells in peripheral blood. Profiling relied on immunoSEQ multiplex PCR, and the TCRdb table lists in-frame clones only, not all of them. Seen here are roughly 130,000 clones, around nine tenths observed once, and the top ten hold roughly 8%. The sample consisted of blood. Receptor source: a person aged 18 to 70 in good health.

This chain joins TRBV5-1 and TRBJ2-2; D call uncertain. Germline V gene sequence: CDR1 SGHRS, CDR2 YFSETQ. This CDR3 is 16 amino acids long. Between the trimmed V and J ends, which lost 4 bases and 2 bases, there was a span of 15 bases. In DNA form, the CDR3 reads TGCGCCAGCAGCCCGGAGACCTCTTTTAACACCGGGGAGCTGTTTTTT. This gives the protein CASSPETSFNTGELFF.

A word on this clone: Other DNA sequences within the sample encode an identical CDR3. The chain couples TRBV20-1 to TRBJ2-1; D gene unclear. Germline V gene lookup returns CDR1 DFQATT and CDR2 SNEGSKA (reference sequence). The CDR3 runs 11 residues. The V end lost 6 bases, the J end lost 1 base, and 4 bases lay between the germline ends. Here the CDR3 DNA reads TGCAGTGCCGCTTCCTACAATGAGCAGTTCTTC. Protein product: CSAASYNEQFF.

The DNA of the CDR3 is TGTGCCAGCCGGGGGGGACAGAACACCGGGGAGCTGTTTTTT. It encodes CASRGGQNTGELFF. The gene calls are TRBV6-1 and TRBJ2-2, with 8 bases matching TRBD2. CDR3 size: 14 residues. The germline V gene has CDR1 MNHNS and CDR2 SASEGT. V dropped 8 bases and J dropped 1; count of bases not matched to a gene: 3.

The V call is TRBV11-2, the J call TRBJ2-6; D unresolved. CDR3 length: 10 residues. V was trimmed by 5 bases and J by 14 bases, leaving 7 bases between them. Per the germline V gene, CDR1 is SGHAT and CDR2 is FQNNGV. The CDR3 DNA reads TGTGCCAGCAGCGAGGATATCCTGACTTTC. This translates into CASSEDILTF.

V and J are TRBV6-5 and TRBJ2-7; D is unclear. CDR1 and CDR2 (germline): MNHEY, SVGAGI. This CDR3 is 15 amino acids long. Trimming stripped 0 bases from V and 1 base from J, with 10 bases between. The CDR3 DNA follows: TGTGCCAGCAGTTACTCGTATGTCGGGTCCTACGAGCAGTACTTC. Its translation: CASSYSYVGSYEQYF.

V usage is TRBV28 and J usage is TRBJ2-7; possibly TRBD1 or TRBD2 for D (6 bases each). Trimming stripped 2 bases from V and 4 bases from J, with 15 bases between. In germline, CDR1 is MDHEN, CDR2 SYDVKM. The CDR3 spans 15 residues. CDR3 in amino acids: CASSLLIRGVYEQYF. The CDR3 region has the DNA TGTGCCAGCAGTTTACTCATTAGGGGGGTTTACGAGCAGTACTTC.

This chain links TRBV7-9 with TRBJ2-5; 7 nucleotides agree with TRBD2. The junction had 2 bases not matched to a gene; V was cut back by 0 bases and J by 1 base. The length of the CDR3 is 15 residues. The germline V gene has CDR1 SEHNR and CDR2 FQNEAQ (reference sequence). The CDR3 region has the DNA TGTGCCAGCAGCTTAGCGGGGGGGATCCAAGAGACCCAGTACTTC. This translates into CASSLAGGIQETQYF.

The J gene is TRBJ2-7, the V gene TRBV15, with D unclear. Trimming pared 0 bases from V and 0 bases from J, leaving 9 bases between. Germline CDR1 is LNHNV and CDR2 is YYDKDF (reference sequence). The CDR3 runs to 15 residues. The CDR3 loop is CATSRESLGSYEQYF. CDR3 nucleotide sequence: TGTGCCACCAGCAGAGAGTCCCTGGGCTCCTACGAGCAGTACTTC.

This clone has only one observation. V gene TRBV18 combines with J gene TRBJ2-1; no definite D call. Germline CDR1 and CDR2: KGHSH and LQKENI. The CDR3 has 15 amino acids. V was cut by 4 bases and J by 5 bases, with 15 bases left in between. The CDR3 DNA sequence: TGTGCCAGCTCACTCGGGCCGTCGATGGACAATGAGCAGTTCTTC. This codes for CASSLGPSMDNEQFF.

The chain has TRBV7-9 and TRBJ1-3; no clear D. The CDR3 sequence is 12 residues long. From germline, CDR1 is SEHNR and CDR2 FQNEAQ (reference sequence). Trimming shortened V by 1 base and J by 3 bases, and 1 base separated the two germline ends. CDR3 bases: TGTGCCAGCAGCTTAGGTGGAAACACCATATATTTT. Its translation is CASSLGGNTIYF.

This clone appeared once. The rearrangement joins TRBV5-6 to TRBJ1-5; a weak D match, TRBD1 (5 bases). Trimming removed 3 bases at V and 0 bases at J, with 10 bases between. CDR1 and CDR2 from the germline V gene are SGHDT and YYEEEE. The CDR3 contains 15 residues. The CDR3 region is CASSWGVDSNQPQHF. The CDR3 DNA is TGTGCCAGCAGCTGGGGGGTGGATAGCAATCAGCCCCAGCATTTT. The entire variable domain, with the rest obtained from reference TRBV5-6 and TRBJ1-5, is as follows: DAGVTQSPTHLIKTRGQQVTLRCSPKSGHDTVSWYQQALGQGPQFIFQYYEEEERQRGNFPDRFSGHQFPNYSSELNVNALLLGDSALYLCASSWGVDSNQPQHFGDGTRLSIL.

This chain uses TRBV7-6 with TRBJ2-7, with D hard to call. The CDR3 is 12 residues long. V shed 3 bases and J shed 2 bases, with 5 bases lying between them. From germline, CDR1 is SGHVS and CDR2 FNYEAQ. CDR3 DNA sequence: TGTGCCAGCAGCTTTGGTCCCTACGAGCAGTACTTC. Amino acids: CASSFGPYEQYF.

This clone appeared a few times. The gene calls are TRBV18 and TRBJ2-3; unclear D gene. Trimming removed 2 bases at V and 1 base at J, with 4 bases between. The germline V gene encodes CDR1 KGHSH and CDR2 LQKENI. The CDR3 contains 13 residues. The CDR3 reads CASSPMGTDTQYF. In DNA, the CDR3 is TGTGCCAGCTCACCAATGGGCACAGATACGCAGTATTTT.